The following is a T cell receptor (beta chain) sequence with its context. The antigen it binds to is not known. No base-level quality is on record; no much larger clone is a single base apart. Using the deep immunoSEQ assay, TCR CDR3 regions were amplified from genomic DNA by multiplex PCR. Extracted genomic DNA from each cell subset was spread evenly across all wells of several immunoSEQ 96-well plates, with each plate serving as a replicate. For sorted subsets, each replicate PCR was loaded with roughly 0.2 ug genomic DNA, equivalent to some 27,000 T cell genomes. The purified libraries were quantified using a Qubit 3.0 fluorometer, sized with a Bioanalyzer 2100, and then quantified again using the KAPA Library Quantification kit. A separate single-read 150-cycle Illumina NextSeq 550 flow cell was used to sequence each immunoSEQ 96-well plate. Per the authors' processing: Because the immunoSEQ output included only junctional sequences and no quality scores, the filtering could not be the same as the filtering used for full-length reads. Sequences were annotated with PyIR, a Python wrapper for IgBLAST v1.9, using IMGT germline references to assign V/J genes and CDR3. Reads with weak V/J assignments (E-value above 1e-6), missing CDR3, stop codons, out-of-frame junctions, or ambiguous translated residues were removed. A V3J clonotype was defined by an identical inferred V gene, J gene, and CDR3 amino acid sequence. Percentage overlap between repertoires was computed as shared unique clonotypes divided by the size of the smaller repertoire. RTK rarefaction, the Chao1 estimator, and Recon v2.1 estimates of unobserved clonotypes were used to assess repertoire richness. Generation probabilities for all TCRbeta clonotypes obtained by the gDNA method from a handful of donors were computed using OLGA. Sourced from immuneACCESS, this table was stored by TCRdb with only in-frame sequences that have V and J called. A share of the clones is absent; for the studies checked, an unresolved V gene accounts for under half, and the remainder has no known explanation. V, J and clone size are taken as reported in that table, and D and trimming were inferred from the DNA itself. The sample records roughly 400,000 clones, just over 95% of which are singletons. The ten most abundant clones make up about 0.34% of the sample.

The donors were healthy, HIV-negative adults with no recently reported acute infections or vaccinations. Only Caucasian adults living in Nashville, Tennessee, USA were represented among the donors. The CD8 memory samples were a combination of magnetically selected CD45RO+ cells and CCR7-negative CD45RA+ effector memory (TemRA) cells. After blood collection by leukapheresis, PBMCs were isolated using Ficoll-Histopaque density gradient centrifugation and then cryopreserved in the vapor phase of liquid nitrogen. Analytical flow cytometry was used to check the purity and quantity of each magnetically sorted T cell population. Genomic DNA was isolated from each sorted fraction and quantified by UV absorbance on a Nanodrop 2000c. These data come from a study of shared clonotypes between healthy human individuals (TCRdb year 2020). At the level of the whole study: Three men and a couple of women, aged 18 to 49 years, made up the cohort. Per donor, three plates each were used for CD4 naive and CD4 memory, two for CD8 naive, and one for CD8 memory. Blood TCR repertoires of five healthy adults were deeply sequenced to estimate repertoire size and the extent of clonotype sharing between individuals. To increase sequencing depth and limit assay-specific biases, TCR repertoire library preparation and sequencing were carried out by different laboratories using diverse techniques. Leukapheresis yielded between about 0.85 and 10 billion PBMCs per donor.

Summary of the overall study and its limitations: Sampling was restricted to blood, and TCR repertoires in tissues likely differ from the TCR repertoires found in blood. Clonotypes shared by all four sorted-subset donors showed higher generation probabilities than non-shared clonotypes. Estimated clonotype richness was generally larger for naive than for memory subsets. When several donors were compared, the shared fraction of clonotypes was approximately 5% for naive CD4, roughly 3.3% for naive CD8, about 2.4% for memory CD4, and 0.35% to 0.5% for memory CD8. Incomplete sequencing was indicated by rarefaction of sorted-subset datasets, despite the large sequencing depth. Because the study included only a small number of donors, the genetic and exposure-history diversity represented was limited. Based on pairwise subsampling, the degree of clonotype sharing among donors was expected to be affected by sequencing depth.

The origin of this receptor is a young man in good health. Source material: memory CD8+ T cells sorted from blood. The cell subset or site label, read with the paper, signifies: CD45RO+ cells pooled with CCR7-negative TemRA cells.

The nucleotide sequence is TGCGCCAGCAGCCAACAGGGGATGAACACTGAAGCTTTCTTT. It encodes CASSQQGMNTEAFF. Recombination linked TRBV4-1 to TRBJ1-1; TRBD1 is a possible D gene, resting on 6 matching bases. CDR1 and CDR2 (MGHRA, YSYEKL) derive from the germline V gene. Trimming at the junction amounts to 2 bases on V and 0 bases on J, and the germline ends lie 7 bases apart. The CDR3 runs 14 amino acids, cysteine and phenylalanine included. Only the CDR3 region is kept as DNA, spanning 42 bases read in frame from base 1.